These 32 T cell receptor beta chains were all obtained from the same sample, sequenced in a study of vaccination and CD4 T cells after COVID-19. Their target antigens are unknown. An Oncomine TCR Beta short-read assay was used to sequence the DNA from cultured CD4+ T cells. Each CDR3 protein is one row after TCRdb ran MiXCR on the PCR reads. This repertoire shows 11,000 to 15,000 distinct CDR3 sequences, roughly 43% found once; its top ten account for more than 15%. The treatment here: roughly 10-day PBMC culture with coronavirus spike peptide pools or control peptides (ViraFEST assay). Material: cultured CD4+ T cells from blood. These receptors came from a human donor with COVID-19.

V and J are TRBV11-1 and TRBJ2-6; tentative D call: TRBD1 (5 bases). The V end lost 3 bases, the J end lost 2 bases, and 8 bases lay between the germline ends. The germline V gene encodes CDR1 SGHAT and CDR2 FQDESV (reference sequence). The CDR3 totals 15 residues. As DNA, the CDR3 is TGTGCCAGCAGCTTTCCAGGGACTGGGGCCAACGTCCTGACTTTC. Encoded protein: CASSFPGTGANVLTF.

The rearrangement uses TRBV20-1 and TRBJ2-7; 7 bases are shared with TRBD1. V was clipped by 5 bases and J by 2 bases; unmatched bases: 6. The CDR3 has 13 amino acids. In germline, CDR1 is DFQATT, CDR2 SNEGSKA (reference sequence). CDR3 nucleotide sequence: TGCAGTGCTTCGACAGGGCAAACCTACGAGCAGTACTTC. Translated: CSASTGQTYEQYF.

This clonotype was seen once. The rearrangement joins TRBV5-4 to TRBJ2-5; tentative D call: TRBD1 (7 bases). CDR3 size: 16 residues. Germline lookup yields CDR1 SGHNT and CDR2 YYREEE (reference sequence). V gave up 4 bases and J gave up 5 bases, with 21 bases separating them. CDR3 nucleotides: TGTGCCAGCAGCCCGGGCCGGGCAGGGGGGCGGGAGACCCAGTACTTC. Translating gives CASSPGRAGGRETQYF. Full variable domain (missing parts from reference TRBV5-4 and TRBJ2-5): ETGVTQSPTHLIKTRGQQVTLRCSSQSGHNTVSWYQQALGQGPQFIFQYYREEENGRGNFPPRFSGLQFPNYSSELNVNALELDDSALYLCASSPGRAGGRETQYFGPGTRLLVL.

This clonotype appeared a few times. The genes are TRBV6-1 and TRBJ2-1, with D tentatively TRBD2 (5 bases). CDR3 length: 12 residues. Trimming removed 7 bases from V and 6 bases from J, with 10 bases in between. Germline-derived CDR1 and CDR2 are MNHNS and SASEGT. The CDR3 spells CASTEGGNEQFF. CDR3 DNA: TGTGCCAGCACCGAAGGAGGCAATGAGCAGTTCTTC.

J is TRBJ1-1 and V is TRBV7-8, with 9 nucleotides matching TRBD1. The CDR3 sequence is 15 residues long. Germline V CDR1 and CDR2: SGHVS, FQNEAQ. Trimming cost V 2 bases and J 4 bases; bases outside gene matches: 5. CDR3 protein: CASSLRTGVGTEAFF. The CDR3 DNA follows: TGTGCCAGCAGCTTACGGACAGGGGTGGGCACTGAAGCTTTCTTT.

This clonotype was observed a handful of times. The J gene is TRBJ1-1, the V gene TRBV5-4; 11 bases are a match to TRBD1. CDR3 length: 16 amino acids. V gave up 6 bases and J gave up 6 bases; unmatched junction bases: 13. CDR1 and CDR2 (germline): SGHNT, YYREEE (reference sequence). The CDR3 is CASKRFRDRGISEAFF. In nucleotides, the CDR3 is TGTGCCAGCAAAAGGTTCCGGGACAGGGGGATATCTGAAGCTTTCTTT.

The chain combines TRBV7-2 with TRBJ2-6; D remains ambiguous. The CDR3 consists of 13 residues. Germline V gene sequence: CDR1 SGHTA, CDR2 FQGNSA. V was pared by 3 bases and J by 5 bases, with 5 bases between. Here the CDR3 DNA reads TGTGCCAGCAGCTTTCGGAGGGCCAACGTCCTGACTTTC. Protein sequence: CASSFRRANVLTF.

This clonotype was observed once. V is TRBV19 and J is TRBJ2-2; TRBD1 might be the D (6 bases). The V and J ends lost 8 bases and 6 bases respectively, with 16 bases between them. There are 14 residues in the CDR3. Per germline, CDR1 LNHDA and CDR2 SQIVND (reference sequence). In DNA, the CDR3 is TGTGCCAGTCGACAGGCTCCAGTGCCCGGGGAGCTGTTTTTT. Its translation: CASRQAPVPGELFF.

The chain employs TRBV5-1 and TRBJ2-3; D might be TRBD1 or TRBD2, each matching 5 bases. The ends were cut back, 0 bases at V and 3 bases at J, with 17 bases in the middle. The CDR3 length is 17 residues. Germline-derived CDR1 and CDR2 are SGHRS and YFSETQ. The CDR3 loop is CASSLAARAPGTDTQYF. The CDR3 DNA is TGCGCCAGCAGCTTGGCCGCCAGGGCCCCGGGGACAGATACGCAGTATTTT.

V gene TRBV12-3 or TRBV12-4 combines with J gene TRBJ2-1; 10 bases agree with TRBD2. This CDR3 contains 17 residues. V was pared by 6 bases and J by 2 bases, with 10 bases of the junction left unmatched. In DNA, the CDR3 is TGTGCCAGCAGAGGTAGCGGGGGGCAAGCACCCTACAATGAGCAGTTCTTC. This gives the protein CASRGSGGQAPYNEQFF.

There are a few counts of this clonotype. The CDR3 DNA is TGTGCCAGCAGCTTTCCAGCCACAGATACGCAGTATTTT. Translated, it gives CASSFPATDTQYF. The genes are TRBV11-3 and TRBJ2-3, with D uncertain. Trimming took 3 bases from V and 2 from J, leaving 6 bases between them. The CDR3 has 13 amino acids. The germline CDR1 and CDR2 sequences are SGHNT and YENEEA.

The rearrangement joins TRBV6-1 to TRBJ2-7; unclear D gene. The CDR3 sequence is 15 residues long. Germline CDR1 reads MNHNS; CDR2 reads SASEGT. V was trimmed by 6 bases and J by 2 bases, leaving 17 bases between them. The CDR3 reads CASRLALGLAYEQYF. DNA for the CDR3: TGTGCCAGCAGACTCGCCCTGGGTCTGGCCTACGAGCAGTACTTC.

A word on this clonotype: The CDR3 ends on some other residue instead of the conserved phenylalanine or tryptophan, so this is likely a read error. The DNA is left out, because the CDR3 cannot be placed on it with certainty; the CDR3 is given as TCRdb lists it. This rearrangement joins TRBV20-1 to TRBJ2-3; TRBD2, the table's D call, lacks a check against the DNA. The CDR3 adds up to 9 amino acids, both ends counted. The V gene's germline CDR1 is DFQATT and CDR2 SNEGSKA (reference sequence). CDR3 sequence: CSARERTTI.

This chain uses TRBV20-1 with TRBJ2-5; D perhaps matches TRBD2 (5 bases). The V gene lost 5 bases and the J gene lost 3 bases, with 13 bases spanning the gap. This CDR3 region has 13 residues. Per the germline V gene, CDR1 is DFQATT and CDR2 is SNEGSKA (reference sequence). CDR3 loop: CSAAPGKKETQYF. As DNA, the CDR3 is TGCAGTGCTGCCCCGGGAAAAAAAGAGACCCAGTACTTC.

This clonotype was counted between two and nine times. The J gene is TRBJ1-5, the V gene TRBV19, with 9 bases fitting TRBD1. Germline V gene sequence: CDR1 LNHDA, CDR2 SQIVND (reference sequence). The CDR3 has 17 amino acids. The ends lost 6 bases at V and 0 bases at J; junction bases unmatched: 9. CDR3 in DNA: TGTGCCAGTAGCATGGGACAGGGAGGCTATAGCAATCAGCCCCAGCATTTT. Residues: CASSMGQGGYSNQPQHF.

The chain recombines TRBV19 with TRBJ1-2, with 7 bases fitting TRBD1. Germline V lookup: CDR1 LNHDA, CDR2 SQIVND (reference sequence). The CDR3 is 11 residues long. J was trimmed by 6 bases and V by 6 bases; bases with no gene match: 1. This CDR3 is CASRTGHGYTF. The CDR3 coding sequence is TGTGCCAGTAGGACAGGGCATGGCTACACCTTC.

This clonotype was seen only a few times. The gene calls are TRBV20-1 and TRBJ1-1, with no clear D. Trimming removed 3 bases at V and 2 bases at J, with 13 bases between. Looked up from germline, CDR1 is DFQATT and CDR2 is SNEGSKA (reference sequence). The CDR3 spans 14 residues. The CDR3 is CSASGLTANTEAFF. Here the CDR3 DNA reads TGCAGTGCTAGTGGGTTAACAGCTAACACTGAAGCTTTCTTT.

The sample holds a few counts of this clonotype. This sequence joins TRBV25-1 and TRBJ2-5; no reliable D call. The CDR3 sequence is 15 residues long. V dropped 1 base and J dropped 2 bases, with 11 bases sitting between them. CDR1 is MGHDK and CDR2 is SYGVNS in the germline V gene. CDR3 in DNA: TGTGCCAGCAGTGAATTAGGTAGCCCACAAGAGACCCAGTACTTC. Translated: CASSELGSPQETQYF.

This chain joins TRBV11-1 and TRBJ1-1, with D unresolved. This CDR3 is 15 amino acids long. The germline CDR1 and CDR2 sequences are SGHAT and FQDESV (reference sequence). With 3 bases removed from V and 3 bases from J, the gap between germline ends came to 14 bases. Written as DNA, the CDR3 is TGTGCCAGCAGCTTTTCCCCTCGCCGGGACACTGAAGCTTTCTTT. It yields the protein CASSFSPRRDTEAFF.

The CDR3, as DNA: TGCAGTGCTAGTTCGGGGGTCGTCACTGAAGCTTTCTTT. It specifies CSASSGVVTEAFF. V is TRBV20-1 and J is TRBJ1-1; D perhaps matches TRBD1 (5 bases). V was trimmed by 3 bases and J by 4 bases, leaving 12 bases between them. This CDR3 has 13 amino acids. The germline V gene encodes CDR1 DFQATT and CDR2 SNEGSKA (reference sequence).

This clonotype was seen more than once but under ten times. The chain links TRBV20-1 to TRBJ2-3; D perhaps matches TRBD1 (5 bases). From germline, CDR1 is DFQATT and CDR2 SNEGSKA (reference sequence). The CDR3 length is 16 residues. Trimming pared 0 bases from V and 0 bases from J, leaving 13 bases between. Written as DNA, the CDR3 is TGCAGTGCTAGAGATAATAGGGGCACTAGCACAGATACGCAGTATTTT. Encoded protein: CSARDNRGTSTDTQYF.

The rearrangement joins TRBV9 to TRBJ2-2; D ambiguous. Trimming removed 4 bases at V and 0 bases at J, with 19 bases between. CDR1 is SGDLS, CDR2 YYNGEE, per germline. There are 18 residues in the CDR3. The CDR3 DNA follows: TGTGCCAGCAGCCCACGTCCGGAAGCAGCTACGAACACCGGGGAGCTGTTTTTT. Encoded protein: CASSPRPEAATNTGELFF.

The CDR3 region is CSGTGGGNSPLHF. Here the CDR3 DNA reads TGCAGCGGGACAGGGGGCGGGAATTCACCCCTCCACTTT. V usage is TRBV20-1 and J usage is TRBJ1-6; 12 positions agree with TRBD1. CDR1 is DFQATT, CDR2 SNEGSKA, per germline (reference sequence). This CDR3 is built from 13 residues.

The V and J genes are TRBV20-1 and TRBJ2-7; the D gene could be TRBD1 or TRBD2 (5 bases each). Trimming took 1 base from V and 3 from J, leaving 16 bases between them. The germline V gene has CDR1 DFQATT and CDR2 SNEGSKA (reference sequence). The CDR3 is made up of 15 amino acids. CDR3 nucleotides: TGCAGTGCTAGAGGGGGCGGAGGAATGAACTACGAGCAGTACTTC. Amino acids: CSARGGGGMNYEQYF.

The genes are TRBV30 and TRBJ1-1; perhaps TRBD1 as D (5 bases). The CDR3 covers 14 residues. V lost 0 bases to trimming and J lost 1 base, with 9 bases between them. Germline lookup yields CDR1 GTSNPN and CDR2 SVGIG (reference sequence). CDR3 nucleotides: TGTGCCTGGAGTGTACTTGACAGGAACACTGAAGCTTTCTTT. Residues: CAWSVLDRNTEAFF.

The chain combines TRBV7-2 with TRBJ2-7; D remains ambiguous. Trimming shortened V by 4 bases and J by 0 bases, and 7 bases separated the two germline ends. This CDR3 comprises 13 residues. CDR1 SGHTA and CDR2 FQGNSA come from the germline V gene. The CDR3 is CASSWSSSYEQYF. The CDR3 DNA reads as TGTGCCAGCAGCTGGTCTAGCTCCTACGAGCAGTACTTC.

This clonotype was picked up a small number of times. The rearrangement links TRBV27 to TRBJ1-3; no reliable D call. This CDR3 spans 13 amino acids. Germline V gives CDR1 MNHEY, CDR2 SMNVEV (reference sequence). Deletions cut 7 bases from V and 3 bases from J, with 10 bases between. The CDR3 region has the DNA TGTGCCAGCATTGTCAGGTTTGGAAACACCATATATTTT. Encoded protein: CASIVRFGNTIYF.

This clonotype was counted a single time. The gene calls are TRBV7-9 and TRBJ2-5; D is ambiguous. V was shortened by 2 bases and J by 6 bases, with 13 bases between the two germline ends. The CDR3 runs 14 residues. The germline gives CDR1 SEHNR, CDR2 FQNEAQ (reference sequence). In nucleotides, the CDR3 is TGTGCCAGCAGCTTATCGGTCCCGGCAAAGACCCAGTACTTC. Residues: CASSLSVPAKTQYF.

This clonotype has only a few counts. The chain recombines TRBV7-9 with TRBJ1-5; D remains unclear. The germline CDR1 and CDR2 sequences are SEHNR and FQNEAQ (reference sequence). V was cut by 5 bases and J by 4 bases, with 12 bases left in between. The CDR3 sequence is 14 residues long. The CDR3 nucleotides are TGTGCCAGCAGCGCCCTCGCAGAAAATCAGCCCCAGCATTTT. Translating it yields CASSALAENQPQHF.

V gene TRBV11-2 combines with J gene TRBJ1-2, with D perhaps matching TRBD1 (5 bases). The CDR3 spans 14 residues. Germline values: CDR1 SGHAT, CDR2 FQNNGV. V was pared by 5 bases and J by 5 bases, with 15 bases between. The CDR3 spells CASSEDRSWYGYTF. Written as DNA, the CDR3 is TGTGCCAGCAGCGAAGACAGATCCTGGTATGGCTACACCTTC.

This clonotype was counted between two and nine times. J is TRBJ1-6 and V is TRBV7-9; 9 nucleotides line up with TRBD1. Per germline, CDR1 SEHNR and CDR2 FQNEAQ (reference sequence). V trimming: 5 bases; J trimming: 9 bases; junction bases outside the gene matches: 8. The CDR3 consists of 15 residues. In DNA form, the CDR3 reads TGTGCCAGCAGCCCCAACCAACAGGGGGCTTCACCCCTCCACTTT. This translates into CASSPNQQGASPLHF.

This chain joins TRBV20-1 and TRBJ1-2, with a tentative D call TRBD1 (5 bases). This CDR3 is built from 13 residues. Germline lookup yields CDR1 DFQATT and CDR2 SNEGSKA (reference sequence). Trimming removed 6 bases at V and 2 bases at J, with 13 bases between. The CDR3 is CSAGTQDNYGYTF. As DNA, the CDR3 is TGCAGTGCAGGTACACAGGACAACTATGGCTACACCTTC.